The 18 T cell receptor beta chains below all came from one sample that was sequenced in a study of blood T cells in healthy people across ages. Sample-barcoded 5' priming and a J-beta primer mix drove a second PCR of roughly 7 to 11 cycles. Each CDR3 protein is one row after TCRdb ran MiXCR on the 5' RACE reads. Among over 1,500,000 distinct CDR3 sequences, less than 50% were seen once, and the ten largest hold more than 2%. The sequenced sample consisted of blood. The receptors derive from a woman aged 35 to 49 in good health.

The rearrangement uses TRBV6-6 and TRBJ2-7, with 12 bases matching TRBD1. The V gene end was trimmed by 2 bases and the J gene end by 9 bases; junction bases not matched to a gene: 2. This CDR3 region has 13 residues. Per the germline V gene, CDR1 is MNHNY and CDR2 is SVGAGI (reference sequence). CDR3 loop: CASSYGTGGGQYF. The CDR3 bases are TGTGCCAGCAGTTACGGGACAGGGGGCGGGCAGTACTTC.

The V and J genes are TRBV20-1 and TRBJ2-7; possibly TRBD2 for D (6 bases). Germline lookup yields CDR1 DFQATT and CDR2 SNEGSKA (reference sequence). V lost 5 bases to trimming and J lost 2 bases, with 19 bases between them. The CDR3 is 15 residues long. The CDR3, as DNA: TGCAGTGCTGGCCCCGGCGGGGCGACCACCTACGAGCAGTACTTC. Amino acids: CSAGPGGATTYEQYF.

CDR3 nucleotides: TGTGCCAGTAGTATTCATCACGGCGGGACAGCTTTCTACGAGCAGTACTTC. The encoded protein is CASSIHHGGTAFYEQYF. The chain carries TRBV19 and TRBJ2-7; D possibly corresponds to TRBD1 (7 bases). The CDR3 loop spans 17 amino acids. Germline V gene sequence: CDR1 LNHDA, CDR2 SQIVND (reference sequence). V was trimmed by 3 bases and J by 3 bases, leaving 21 bases between them.

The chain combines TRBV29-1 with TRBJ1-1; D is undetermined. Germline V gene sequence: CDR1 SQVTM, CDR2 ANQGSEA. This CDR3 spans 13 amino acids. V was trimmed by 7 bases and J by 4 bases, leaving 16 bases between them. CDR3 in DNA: TGCAGCGCCCGAGAGGACGGTTCCACTGAAGCTTTCTTT. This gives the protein CSAREDGSTEAFF.

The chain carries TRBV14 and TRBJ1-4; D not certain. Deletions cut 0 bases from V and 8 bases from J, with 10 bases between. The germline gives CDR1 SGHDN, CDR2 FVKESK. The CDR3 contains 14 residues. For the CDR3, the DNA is TGTGCCAGCAGCCAAGACTCCGCTCGGGAAAAACTGTTTTTT. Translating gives CASSQDSAREKLFF.

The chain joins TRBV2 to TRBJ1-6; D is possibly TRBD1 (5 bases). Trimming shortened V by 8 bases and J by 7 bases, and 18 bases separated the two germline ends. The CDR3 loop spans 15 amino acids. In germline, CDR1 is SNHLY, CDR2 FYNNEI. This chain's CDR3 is CASDPEGTGNSPLHF. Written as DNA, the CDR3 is TGTGCCAGCGATCCGGAGGGCACAGGAAATTCACCCCTCCACTTT.

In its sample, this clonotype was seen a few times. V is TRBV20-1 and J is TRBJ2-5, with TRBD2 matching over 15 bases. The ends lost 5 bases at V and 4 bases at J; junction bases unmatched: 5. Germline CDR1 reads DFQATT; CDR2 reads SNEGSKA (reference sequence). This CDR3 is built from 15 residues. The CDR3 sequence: CSAGTSGGPLETQYF. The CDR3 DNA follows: TGCAGTGCTGGGACTAGCGGGGGGCCCCTAGAGACCCAGTACTTC.

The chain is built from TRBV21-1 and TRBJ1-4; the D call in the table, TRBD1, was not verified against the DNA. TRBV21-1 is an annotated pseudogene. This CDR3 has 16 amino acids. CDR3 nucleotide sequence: TGTGCCAGAAGGACAGGTGGGAGGGCAACTAATGAAAAACTGTTTTTT. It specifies CARRTGGRATNEKLFF.

CDR3 DNA: TGTGCCAGCAGTCCGCCTCGGGGACTAGCGGGGGGCGGTAGGAATGAGCAGTTCTTC. It translates to CASSPPRGLAGGGRNEQFF. The chain recombines TRBV6-1 with TRBJ2-1; 15 nucleotides line up with TRBD2. CDR3 length: 19 amino acids. CDR1 is MNHNS and CDR2 is SASEGT in the germline V gene. V lost 5 bases and J lost 7; bases outside the gene matches: 15.

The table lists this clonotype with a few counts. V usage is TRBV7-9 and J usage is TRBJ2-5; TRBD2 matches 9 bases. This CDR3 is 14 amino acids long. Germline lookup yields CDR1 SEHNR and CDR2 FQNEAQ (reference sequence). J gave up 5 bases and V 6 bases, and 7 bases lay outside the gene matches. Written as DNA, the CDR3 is TGTGCCAGCAGGCCGGGAACTAGCGGGGAGACCCAGTACTTC. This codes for CASRPGTSGETQYF.

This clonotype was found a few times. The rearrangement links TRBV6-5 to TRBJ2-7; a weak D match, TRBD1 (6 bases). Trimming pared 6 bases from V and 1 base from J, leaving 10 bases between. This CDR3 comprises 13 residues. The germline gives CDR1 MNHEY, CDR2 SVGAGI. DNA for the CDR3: TGTGCCAGCAGACACAGGGAGTCCTACGAGCAGTACTTC. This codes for CASRHRESYEQYF.

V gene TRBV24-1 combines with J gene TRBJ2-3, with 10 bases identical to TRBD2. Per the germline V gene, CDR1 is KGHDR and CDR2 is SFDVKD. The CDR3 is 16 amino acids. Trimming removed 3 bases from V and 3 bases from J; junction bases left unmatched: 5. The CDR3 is CATSDRSGGATDTQYF. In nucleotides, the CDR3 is TGTGCCACCAGTGATAGAAGCGGGGGGGCGACAGATACGCAGTATTTT.

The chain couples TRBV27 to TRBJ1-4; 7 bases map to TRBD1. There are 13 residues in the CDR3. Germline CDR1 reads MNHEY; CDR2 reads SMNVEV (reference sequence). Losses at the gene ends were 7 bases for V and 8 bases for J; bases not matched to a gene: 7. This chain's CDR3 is CASKETGKEKLFF. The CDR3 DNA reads TGTGCCAGCAAAGAGACAGGGAAGGAAAAACTGTTTTTT. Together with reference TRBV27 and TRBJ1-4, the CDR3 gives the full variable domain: EAQVTQNPRYLITVTGKKLTVTCSQNMNHEYMSWYRQDPGLGLRQIYYSMNVEVTDKGDVPEGYKVSRKEKRNFPLILESPSPNQTSLYFCASKETGKEKLFFGSGTQLSVL.

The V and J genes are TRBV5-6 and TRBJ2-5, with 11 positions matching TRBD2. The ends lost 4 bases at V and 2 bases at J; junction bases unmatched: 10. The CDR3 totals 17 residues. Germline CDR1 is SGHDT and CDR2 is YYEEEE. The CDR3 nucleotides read TGTGCCAGCAGCCTACTACTAGCGGGGGTCGGTCAAGAGACCCAGTACTTC. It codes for CASSLLLAGVGQETQYF.

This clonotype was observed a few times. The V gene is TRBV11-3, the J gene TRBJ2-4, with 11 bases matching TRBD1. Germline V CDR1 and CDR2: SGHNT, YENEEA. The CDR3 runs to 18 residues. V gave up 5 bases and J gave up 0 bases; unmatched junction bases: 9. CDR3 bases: TGTGCCAGCAGCCCCGGACAGGGGGCGATGGCAGCCAAAAACATTCAGTACTTC. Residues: CASSPGQGAMAAKNIQYF.

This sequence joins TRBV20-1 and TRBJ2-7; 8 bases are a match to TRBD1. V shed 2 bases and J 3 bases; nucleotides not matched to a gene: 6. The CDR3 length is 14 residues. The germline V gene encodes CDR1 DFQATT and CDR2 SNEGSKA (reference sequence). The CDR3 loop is CSARQGASLYEQYF. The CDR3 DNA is TGCAGTGCTAGACAGGGGGCTTCCCTCTACGAGCAGTACTTC.

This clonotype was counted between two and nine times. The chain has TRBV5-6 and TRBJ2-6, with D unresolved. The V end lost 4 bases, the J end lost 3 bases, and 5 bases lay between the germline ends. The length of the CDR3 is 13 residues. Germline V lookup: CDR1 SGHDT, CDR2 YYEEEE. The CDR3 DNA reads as TGTGCCAGCAGCCCGAATGGGGCCAACGTCCTGACTTTC. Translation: CASSPNGANVLTF.

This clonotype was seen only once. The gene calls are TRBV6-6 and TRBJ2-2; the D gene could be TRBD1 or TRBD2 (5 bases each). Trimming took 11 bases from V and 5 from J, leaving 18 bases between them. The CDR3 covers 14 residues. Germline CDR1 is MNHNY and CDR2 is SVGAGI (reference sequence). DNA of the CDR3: TGTGCCGGACGACTGGGGGTTGGGACCGGGGAGCTGTTTTTT. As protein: CAGRLGVGTGELFF.